The sequence of this TCR beta chain was determined in a study of blood T cell repertoires in COVID-19. Profiling relied on immunoSEQ multiplex PCR, and the TCRdb table lists in-frame clones only, not all of them. Here the sample spans 200,000 to 250,000 clones, about 83% being singletons. Trimming removed 1 base from V and 4 bases from J, with 16 bases in between. CDR1 is LGHNA, CDR2 YNFKEQ, per germline. CDR3 length: 16 amino acids. The genes are TRBV4-2 and TRBJ1-2; D may be TRBD1 (5 bases). The clonotype originates from a woman aged 50 to 60 who had been exposed to COVID-19. The sample was PBMCs or T cells enriched from blood (not recorded which). In DNA form, the CDR3 reads TGTGCCAGCAGCCAAGCTGGGGGAGGAAACAGCTATGGCTACACCTTC. Protein product: CASSQAGGGNSYGYTF.